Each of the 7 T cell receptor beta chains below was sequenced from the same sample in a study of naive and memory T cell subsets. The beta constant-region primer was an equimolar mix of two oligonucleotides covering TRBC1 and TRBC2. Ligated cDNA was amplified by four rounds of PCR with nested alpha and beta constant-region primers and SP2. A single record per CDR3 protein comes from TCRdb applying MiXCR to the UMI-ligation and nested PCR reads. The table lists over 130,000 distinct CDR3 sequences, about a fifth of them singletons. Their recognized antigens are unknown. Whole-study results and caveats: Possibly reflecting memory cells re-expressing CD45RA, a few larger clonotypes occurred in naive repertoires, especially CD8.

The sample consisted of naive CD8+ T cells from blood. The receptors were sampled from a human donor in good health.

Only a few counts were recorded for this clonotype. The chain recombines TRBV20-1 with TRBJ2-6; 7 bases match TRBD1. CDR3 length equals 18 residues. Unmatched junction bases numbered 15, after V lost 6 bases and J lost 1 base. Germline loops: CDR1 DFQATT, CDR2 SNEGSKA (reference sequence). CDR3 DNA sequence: TGCAGTGCCAAAGTAAAACCGGACAGGTCGTCTGGGGCCAACGTCCTGACTTTC. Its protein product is CSAKVKPDRSSGANVLTF.

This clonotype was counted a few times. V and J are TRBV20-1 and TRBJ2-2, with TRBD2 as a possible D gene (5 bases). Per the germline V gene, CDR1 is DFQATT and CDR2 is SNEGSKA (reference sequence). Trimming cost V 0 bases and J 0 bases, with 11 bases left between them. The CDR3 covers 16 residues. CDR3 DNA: TGCAGTGCTAGAGATTTCAGAGCGGCGAACACCGGGGAGCTGTTTTTT. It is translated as CSARDFRAANTGELFF.

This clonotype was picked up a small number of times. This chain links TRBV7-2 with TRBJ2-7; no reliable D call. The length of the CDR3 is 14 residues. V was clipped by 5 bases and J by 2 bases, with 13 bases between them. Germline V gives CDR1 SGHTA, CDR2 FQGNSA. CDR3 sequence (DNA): TGTGCCAGCAGCCCCTTGCCTTCGCCCTACGAGCAGTACTTC. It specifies CASSPLPSPYEQYF. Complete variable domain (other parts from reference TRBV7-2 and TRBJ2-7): GAGVSQSPSNKVTEKGKDVELRCDPISGHTALYWYRQSLGQGLEFLIYFQGNSAPDKSGLPSDRFSAERTGGSVSTLTIQRTQQEDSAVYLCASSPLPSPYEQYFGPGTRLTVT.

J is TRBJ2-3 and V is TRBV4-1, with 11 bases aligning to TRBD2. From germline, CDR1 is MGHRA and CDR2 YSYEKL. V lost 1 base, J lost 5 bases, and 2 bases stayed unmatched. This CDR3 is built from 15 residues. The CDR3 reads CASSQAGTSGDTQYF. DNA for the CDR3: TGCGCCAGCAGCCAAGCCGGGACTAGCGGAGATACGCAGTATTTT.

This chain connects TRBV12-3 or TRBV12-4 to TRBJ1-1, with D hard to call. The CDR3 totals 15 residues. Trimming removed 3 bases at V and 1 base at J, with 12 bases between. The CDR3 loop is CASSFHPDTNTEAFF. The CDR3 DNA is TGTGCCAGCAGTTTCCACCCCGACACGAACACTGAAGCTTTCTTT.

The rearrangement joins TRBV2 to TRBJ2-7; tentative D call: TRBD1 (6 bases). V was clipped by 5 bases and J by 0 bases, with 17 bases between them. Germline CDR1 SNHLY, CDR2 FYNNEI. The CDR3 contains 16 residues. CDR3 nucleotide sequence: TGTGCCAGCAGTCAAGGGCACGAAGGGGGCTCCTACGAGCAGTACTTC. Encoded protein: CASSQGHEGGSYEQYF.

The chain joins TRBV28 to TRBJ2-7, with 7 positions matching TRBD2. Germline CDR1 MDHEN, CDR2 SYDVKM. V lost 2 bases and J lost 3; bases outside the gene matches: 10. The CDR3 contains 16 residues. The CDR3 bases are TGTGCCAGCAGTTTAACGCTGGGGGGGACTCTCTACGAGCAGTACTTC. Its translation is CASSLTLGGTLYEQYF.